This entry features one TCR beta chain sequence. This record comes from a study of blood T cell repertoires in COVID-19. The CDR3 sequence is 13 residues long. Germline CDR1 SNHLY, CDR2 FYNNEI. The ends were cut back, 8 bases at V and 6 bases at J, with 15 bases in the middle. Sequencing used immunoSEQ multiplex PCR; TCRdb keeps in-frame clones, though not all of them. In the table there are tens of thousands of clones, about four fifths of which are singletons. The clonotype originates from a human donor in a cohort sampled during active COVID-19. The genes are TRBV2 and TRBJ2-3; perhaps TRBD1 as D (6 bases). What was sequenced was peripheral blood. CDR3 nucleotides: TGTGCCAGCTCTGGACAGAGAGCGGATACGCAGTATTTT. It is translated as CASSGQRADTQYF. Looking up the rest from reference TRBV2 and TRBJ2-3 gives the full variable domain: EPEVTQTPSHQVTQMGQEVILRCVPISNHLYFYWYRQILGQKVEFLVSFYNNEISEKSEIFDDQFSVERPDGSNFTLKIRSTKLEDSAMYFCASSGQRADTQYFGPGTRLTVL.